Shown below are 10 T cell receptor beta chains from a single sample sequenced in a study of blood T cell repertoires in COVID-19. Generated by immunoSEQ multiplex PCR, the TCRdb table keeps only in-frame clones and is missing some. The sample has about 150,000 clones; roughly nine tenths are singletons. Sequenced sample: peripheral blood. Source of these receptors: a woman in her 40s with acute or convalescent COVID-19.

J is TRBJ1-5 and V is TRBV7-8; D unclear. Germline V gives CDR1 SGHVS, CDR2 FQNEAQ. The CDR3 contains 15 residues. The V and J ends lost 3 bases and 4 bases respectively, with 13 bases between them. This CDR3 is CASSLVSSPNQPQHF. Written as DNA, the CDR3 is TGTGCCAGCAGCTTGGTCTCGAGCCCAAATCAGCCCCAGCATTTT. Full variable domain (remainder filled in from reference TRBV7-8 and TRBJ1-5): GAGVSQSPRYKVAKRGQDVALRCDPISGHVSLFWYQQALGQGPEFLTYFQNEAQLDKSGLPSDRFFAERPEGSVSTLKIQRTQQEDSAVYLCASSLVSSPNQPQHFGDGTRLSIL.

The V and J genes are TRBV28 and TRBJ1-1; D remains unclear. CDR3 length: 12 amino acids. V lost 5 bases to trimming and J lost 8 bases, with 12 bases between them. CDR1 MDHEN and CDR2 SYDVKM come from the germline V gene. For the CDR3, the DNA is TGTGCCAGCAGTCAGACGAGGCGGGAAGCTTTCTTT. Translated, it gives CASSQTRREAFF.

This clone was seen a few times. The chain combines TRBV18 with TRBJ2-7; tentatively, D is TRBD2 (6 bases). The germline CDR1 and CDR2 sequences are KGHSH and LQKENI. The CDR3 sequence is 14 residues long. Trimming took 8 bases from V and 2 from J, leaving 16 bases between them. The CDR3 is CASTETSGAYEQYF. In DNA form, the CDR3 reads TGTGCCAGCACAGAAACCTCGGGAGCCTACGAGCAGTACTTC.

The chain uses TRBV7-9 and TRBJ1-1; no definite D call. The CDR3 is 14 residues long. In germline, CDR1 is SEHNR, CDR2 FQNEAQ (reference sequence). Between the trimmed V and J ends, which lost 2 bases and 1 base, there was a span of 8 bases. CDR3 residues: CASSLWAENTEAFF. CDR3 DNA: TGTGCCAGCAGCTTATGGGCCGAGAACACTGAAGCTTTCTTT. Filled out from reference TRBV7-9 and TRBJ1-1, the complete variable domain reads DTGVSQNPRHKITKRGQNVTFRCDPISEHNRLYWYRQTLGQGPEFLTYFQNEAQLEKSRLLSDRFSAERPKGSFSTLEIQRTEQGDSAMYLCASSLWAENTEAFFGQGTRLTVV.

The chain's CDR3 is CAAPLLAPGRHEQYF. CDR3 sequence (DNA): TGTGCAGCCCCGCTACTAGCGCCTGGGCGTCACGAGCAGTACTTC. The rearrangement links TRBV9 to TRBJ2-7; 7 bases are a match to TRBD2. Germline CDR1 and CDR2: SGDLS and YYNGEE. The CDR3 contains 15 residues.

This rearrangement joins TRBV29-1 to TRBJ1-1; 10 bases are shared with TRBD1. CDR1 SQVTM and CDR2 ANQGSEA come from the germline V gene. J gave up 10 bases and V 7 bases, and 6 bases lay outside the gene matches. This CDR3 is 11 amino acids long. Written as DNA, the CDR3 is TGCAGCGCCGTCCGGGACAGGGGAGCTTTCTTT. Translated, it gives CSAVRDRGAFF.

V gene TRBV7-2 combines with J gene TRBJ1-2, with 7 positions matching TRBD1. Trimming at V came to 4 bases and at J to 5 bases, leaving 10 bases not matched to a gene. Germline CDR1 SGHTA, CDR2 FQGNSA. The length of the CDR3 is 15 residues. The CDR3 nucleotides are TGTGCCAGCAGCTCGACAGGGTTTTTCGGATATGGCTACACCTTC. Its translation: CASSSTGFFGYGYTF.

V gene TRBV18 combines with J gene TRBJ2-7; the match to TRBD2 covers 14 bases. The V gene's germline CDR1 is KGHSH and CDR2 LQKENI. The V gene end was trimmed by 4 bases and the J gene end by 3 bases; junction bases not matched to a gene: 5. The CDR3 runs 16 residues. CDR3 in DNA: TGTGCCAGCTCACAACCCGGGACTAGCGGGGGCTACGAGCAGTACTTC. Translating gives CASSQPGTSGGYEQYF.

The V call is TRBV11-2, the J call TRBJ2-1; 9 nucleotides agree with TRBD1. Unmatched junction bases numbered 5, after V lost 5 bases and J lost 9 bases. The CDR3 is 13 amino acids. CDR1 is SGHAT, CDR2 FQNNGV, per germline. The CDR3 DNA reads as TGTGCCAGCAGCACCCGGACAGGGGCTGAGCAGTTCTTC. Its protein is CASSTRTGAEQFF.

V is TRBV5-1 and J is TRBJ1-6; D gene unclear. This CDR3 region has 14 residues. The V gene lost 0 bases and the J gene lost 9 bases, with 10 bases spanning the gap. The germline gives CDR1 SGHRS, CDR2 YFSETQ. CDR3 in DNA: TGCGCCAGCAGCTTGGTGCCGAGCGGTTCACCCCTCCACTTT. Translating gives CASSLVPSGSPLHF. Full variable domain (outside the CDR3, taken from reference TRBV5-1 and TRBJ1-6): KAGVTQTPRYLIKTRGQQVTLSCSPISGHRSVSWYQQTPGQGLQFLFEYFSETQRNKGNFPGRFSGRQFSNSRSEMNVSTLELGDSALYLCASSLVPSGSPLHFGNGTRLTVT.